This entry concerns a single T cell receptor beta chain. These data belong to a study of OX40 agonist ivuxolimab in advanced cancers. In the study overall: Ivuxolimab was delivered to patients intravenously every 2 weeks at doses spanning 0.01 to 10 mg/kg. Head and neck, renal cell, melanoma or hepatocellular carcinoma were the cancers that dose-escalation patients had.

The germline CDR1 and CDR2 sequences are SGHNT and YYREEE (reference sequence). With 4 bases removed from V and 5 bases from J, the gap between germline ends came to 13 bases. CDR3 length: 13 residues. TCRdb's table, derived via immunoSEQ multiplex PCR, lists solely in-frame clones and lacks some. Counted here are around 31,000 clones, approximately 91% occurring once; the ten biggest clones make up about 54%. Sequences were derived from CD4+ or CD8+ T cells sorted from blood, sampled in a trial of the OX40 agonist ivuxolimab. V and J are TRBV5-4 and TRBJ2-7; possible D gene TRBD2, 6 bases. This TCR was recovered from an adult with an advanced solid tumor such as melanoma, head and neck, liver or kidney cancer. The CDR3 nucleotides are TGTGCCAGCAGCCTTACCGGGGGACACGAGCAGTACTTC. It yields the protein CASSLTGGHEQYF. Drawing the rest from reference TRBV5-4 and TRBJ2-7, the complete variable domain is ETGVTQSPTHLIKTRGQQVTLRCSSQSGHNTVSWYQQALGQGPQFIFQYYREEENGRGNFPPRFSGLQFPNYSSELNVNALELDDSALYLCASSLTGGHEQYFGPGTRLTVT.